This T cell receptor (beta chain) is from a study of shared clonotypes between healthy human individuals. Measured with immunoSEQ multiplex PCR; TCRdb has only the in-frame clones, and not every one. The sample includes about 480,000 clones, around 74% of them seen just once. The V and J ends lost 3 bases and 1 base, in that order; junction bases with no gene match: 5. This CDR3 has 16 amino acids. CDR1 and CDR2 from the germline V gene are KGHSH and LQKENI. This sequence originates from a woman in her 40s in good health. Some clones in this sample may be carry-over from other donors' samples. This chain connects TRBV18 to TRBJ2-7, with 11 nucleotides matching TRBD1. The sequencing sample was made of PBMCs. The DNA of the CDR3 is TGTGCCAGCTCACCCTACGGACAGGGGGCATCCTACGAGCAGTACTTC. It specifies CASSPYGQGASYEQYF.